This T cell receptor beta chain was sequenced during a study of shared clonotypes between healthy human individuals. CD45RO negativity and positive selection for CCR7 defined naive CD8 cells, a population that excluded terminally differentiated effector memory CD45RA+ cells. Source study methods: Junction-only sequences without quality scores were provided by ImmunoSEQ, so filtering was different. Clones were sequenced by immunoSEQ multiplex PCR, and TCRdb holds only the in-frame ones, with some missing. That table is the source of V, J and clone size, and D and trimming were worked out from the DNA. The repertoire holds fewer than 1 million clones, with just over 95% as singletons. As regards this clone: No antigen is known for it.

Whole-study results and caveats: Rarefaction gave evidence that sorted-subset sequencing remained incomplete despite large depth.

Germline V gene lookup returns CDR1 MDHEN and CDR2 SYDVKM. V gave up 0 bases and J gave up 2 bases; unmatched junction bases: 7. CDR3 size: 16 residues. V and J are TRBV28 and TRBJ2-7; TRBD2 matches at 7 bases. This receptor was obtained from a man younger than 45 in good health. Source material: naive CD8+ T cells sorted from blood. This CDR3 is CASSLWPRGSTYEQYF. The CDR3 DNA sequence: TGTGCCAGCAGTTTATGGCCGCGGGGGTCGACCTACGAGCAGTACTTC.